The TCR beta chain under discussion was sequenced for a study of CD8 T cells in Susac syndrome. With 0 bases removed from V and 2 bases from J, the gap between germline ends came to 9 bases. The CDR3 consists of 14 residues. CDR1 is SGHDT, CDR2 YYEEEE, per germline. An input of about 0.45 to 1 ug of RNA was subjected to reverse transcription using random hexamers. Via MiXCR, TCRdb re-called the immunoSEQ multiplex PCR reads, giving one row per CDR3 protein. The table lists 60,000 to 75,000 distinct CDR3 sequences, approximately 95% of them singletons. The sample consisted of CD8+ T cells from PBMCs. This TCR was recovered from a human donor in good health. The chain uses TRBV5-6 and TRBJ2-7; D not resolved. The CDR3 bases are TGTGCCAGCAGCTTGGAAAACAGAGCCTACGAGCAGTACGTC. This encodes CASSLENRAYEQYV.